These 20 T cell receptor beta chains originate from one sample sequenced in a study of blood T cell repertoires in COVID-19. TCRdb keeps only in-frame clones here, not all; method: immunoSEQ multiplex PCR. Of about 68,000 clones in the sample, approximately 80% were seen once. Sequencing was performed on peripheral blood. The receptors here all came from a woman in her 50s with acute or convalescent COVID-19.

This clone was seen ten or more times. CDR3 DNA: TGTGCCAGCAGTTGGGGCGAGGATGAGCAGTTCTTC. Translating it yields CASSWGEDEQFF. The rearrangement links TRBV5-4 to TRBJ2-1; perhaps TRBD1 as D (5 bases). Germline CDR1 is SGHNT and CDR2 is YYREEE (reference sequence). V lost 5 bases, J lost 8 bases, and 11 bases lay in between. There are 12 residues in the CDR3.

The chain uses TRBV5-1 and TRBJ2-2, with TRBD1 identical over 11 bases. The CDR3 is 17 residues long. The germline V gene has CDR1 SGHRS and CDR2 YFSETQ. V gave up 3 bases and J gave up 1 base; unmatched junction bases: 5. The CDR3 sequence is CASSWTGGAGNTGELFF. The CDR3 DNA reads as TGCGCCAGCAGCTGGACAGGGGGCGCGGGGAACACCGGGGAGCTGTTTTTT.

This clone was observed a single time. This chain connects TRBV6-1 to TRBJ1-5, with a tentative D call TRBD1 (6 bases). This CDR3 is 14 amino acids long. The V gene lost 5 bases and the J gene lost 6 bases, with 14 bases spanning the gap. Germline CDR1 is MNHNS and CDR2 is SASEGT. The CDR3 bases are TGTGCCAGCAGTTCAACAGGGATAGGTCAGCCCCAGCATTTT. It is translated as CASSSTGIGQPQHF.

V usage is TRBV28 and J usage is TRBJ2-1; perhaps TRBD1 as D (7 bases). Looked up from germline, CDR1 is MDHEN and CDR2 is SYDVKM. The CDR3 is 15 amino acids. V lost 7 bases and J lost 4, with 17 bases in between. The CDR3 spells CASTTGPGGYNEQFF. The CDR3 DNA sequence: TGTGCCAGCACAACTGGCCCAGGGGGGTACAATGAGCAGTTCTTC.

This clone occurred a few times. V gene TRBV4-2 combines with J gene TRBJ2-1; 7 nucleotides match TRBD2. Germline-derived CDR1 and CDR2 are LGHNA and YNFKEQ. V was pared by 1 base and J by 0 bases, with 3 bases of the junction left unmatched. CDR3 length: 16 residues. CDR3 nucleotides: TGTGCCAGCAGCCAAGGCGGGAGTAGCTCCTACAATGAGCAGTTCTTC. Residues: CASSQGGSSSYNEQFF.

The chain recombines TRBV5-8 with TRBJ1-2; 8 bases line up with TRBD1. Germline V gene sequence: CDR1 SGHTS, CDR2 YDEGEE. Trimming removed 0 bases from V and 4 bases from J; junction bases left unmatched: 5. The CDR3 runs to 15 residues. The CDR3 sequence is CASSLGDRTFYGYTF. The CDR3 region has the DNA TGTGCCAGCAGCTTGGGGGACAGGACCTTCTATGGCTACACCTTC.

The DNA for the CDR3 is TGCGCCAGCAGTGAGCAGGGGGCCGGCCCGGGAGATACGCAGTATTTT. This codes for CASSEQGAGPGDTQYF. The chain couples TRBV10-2 to TRBJ2-3; 8 bases map to TRBD1. V trimming: 2 bases; J trimming: 5 bases; junction bases outside the gene matches: 9. The CDR3 length is 16 residues. Germline assignment: CDR1 WSHSY and CDR2 SAAADI.

This clone was found a few times. CDR3 in DNA: TGTGCCTGGAGCGCTCACACAGGGACCGATGAGCAGTTCTTC. It yields the protein CAWSAHTGTDEQFF. The chain couples TRBV30 to TRBJ2-1, with a possible D match to TRBD1 (6 bases). Germline V lookup: CDR1 GTSNPN, CDR2 SVGIG (reference sequence). CDR3 length equals 14 residues. The V end was cut by 3 bases, the J end by 8 bases, with 17 bases between.

Here the CDR3 DNA reads TGTGCCAGTAGTATCGAGGGAGGACATAGCAATCAGCCCCAGCATTTT. Protein product: CASSIEGGHSNQPQHF. The chain joins TRBV19 to TRBJ1-5; D perhaps matches TRBD1 (5 bases). V was cut by 3 bases and J by 0 bases, with 12 bases left in between. CDR1 is LNHDA, CDR2 SQIVND, per germline (reference sequence). The CDR3 totals 16 residues. Together with reference TRBV19 and TRBJ1-5, the CDR3 gives the full variable domain: DGGITQSPKYLFRKEGQNVTLSCEQNLNHDAMYWYRQDPGQGLRLIYYSQIVNDFQKGDIAEGYSVSREKKESFPLTVTSAQKNPTAFYLCASSIEGGHSNQPQHFGDGTRLSIL.

The V call is TRBV7-8, the J call TRBJ2-1; D perhaps matches TRBD1 (6 bases). This CDR3 spans 15 amino acids. The ends were cut back, 4 bases at V and 9 bases at J, with 19 bases in the middle. Germline CDR1 SGHVS, CDR2 FQNEAQ. The CDR3 DNA sequence: TGTGCCAGCAGCTCGGTCACTCCGAAAGGGGGTGAGCAGTTCTTC. This gives the protein CASSSVTPKGGEQFF.

The chain couples TRBV9 to TRBJ1-6; weak D call: TRBD1 (5 bases). The CDR3 consists of 16 residues. CDR1 SGDLS and CDR2 YYNGEE come from the germline V gene. With 4 bases removed from V and 6 bases from J, the gap between germline ends came to 17 bases. The chain's CDR3 is CASSHPTGGFNSPLHF. CDR3 DNA sequence: TGTGCCAGCAGCCACCCTACGGGGGGGTTTAATTCACCCCTCCACTTT.

The rearrangement uses TRBV7-2 and TRBJ2-3; D is uncertain. Germline V gene data show CDR1 as SGHTA and CDR2 as FQGNSA. Trimming pared 5 bases from V and 2 bases from J, leaving 17 bases between. The CDR3 has 16 amino acids. The CDR3, as DNA: TGTGCCAGCAGCCTCGTTGGTTGGGCAGTCACAGATACGCAGTATTTT. This gives the protein CASSLVGWAVTDTQYF. Full variable domain (outside the CDR3, taken from reference TRBV7-2 and TRBJ2-3): GAGVSQSPSNKVTEKGKDVELRCDPISGHTALYWYRQSLGQGLEFLIYFQGNSAPDKSGLPSDRFSAERTGGSVSTLTIQRTQQEDSAVYLCASSLVGWAVTDTQYFGPGTRLTVL.

CDR3 protein: CASSSGTGGRNEQFF. In nucleotides, the CDR3 is TGTGCCAGCTCCTCCGGGACAGGGGGTCGCAATGAGCAGTTCTTC. The chain combines TRBV19 with TRBJ2-1; 11 bases are shared with TRBD1. J was trimmed by 6 bases and V by 9 bases; bases with no gene match: 10. This CDR3 is 15 amino acids long. Germline loops: CDR1 LNHDA, CDR2 SQIVND (reference sequence).

In this sample, this clone turned up a few times. The rearrangement joins TRBV15 to TRBJ1-5; 7 bases match TRBD1. The V segment lost 5 bases and the J segment 8 bases; nucleotides outside the gene matches: 12. Germline V gives CDR1 LNHNV, CDR2 YYDKDF (reference sequence). The CDR3 sequence is 15 residues long. In nucleotides, the CDR3 is TGTGCCACCAGCCCAGACTACAGGGGTAGCGAGCCCCAGCATTTT. Protein sequence: CATSPDYRGSEPQHF.

The chain employs TRBV11-2 and TRBJ1-2; TRBD1 matches 7 bases. V dropped 10 bases and J dropped 3; count of bases not matched to a gene: 5. Germline loops: CDR1 SGHAT, CDR2 FQNNGV. The CDR3 runs to 12 residues. CDR3 sequence reads: CATTGVDYGYTF. CDR3 in DNA: TGTGCCACTACAGGGGTAGACTATGGCTACACCTTC. Combining the CDR3 with reference TRBV11-2 and TRBJ1-2 gives the whole variable domain EAGVAQSPRYKIIEKRQSVAFWCNPISGHATLYWYQQILGQGPKLLIQFQNNGVVDDSQLPKDRFSAERLKGVDSTLKIQPAKLEDSAVYLCATTGVDYGYTFGSGTRLTVV.

J is TRBJ2-1 and V is TRBV7-3; D possibly corresponds to TRBD1 (5 bases). CDR3 length: 15 amino acids. Looked up from germline, CDR1 is SGHTA and CDR2 is FQGTGA. Trimming took off 3 bases at V and 0 bases at J, with 9 bases between the two ends. The CDR3 sequence is CASSLGRNSYNEQFF. CDR3 nucleotide sequence: TGTGCCAGCAGCTTGGGGCGGAACTCCTACAATGAGCAGTTCTTC. Together with reference TRBV7-3 and TRBJ2-1, the CDR3 gives the full variable domain: GAGVSQTPSNKVTEKGKYVELRCDPISGHTALYWYRQSLGQGPEFLIYFQGTGAADDSGLPNDRFFAVRPEGSVSTLKIQRTERGDSAVYLCASSLGRNSYNEQFFGPGTRLTVL.

The V and J genes are TRBV18 and TRBJ2-7; possibly TRBD1 for D (7 bases). CDR1 KGHSH and CDR2 LQKENI come from the germline V gene. The CDR3 has 12 amino acids. V dropped 5 bases and J dropped 5 bases, with 10 bases sitting between them. The CDR3 nucleotides are TGTGCCAGCTCAGGCAGGGGGGACGAGCAGTACTTC. Its protein is CASSGRGDEQYF.

This chain links TRBV7-3 with TRBJ2-1; TRBD1 aligns across 7 bases. Germline values: CDR1 SGHTA, CDR2 FQGTGA. With 0 bases clipped from V and 8 bases from J, the junction kept 13 bases outside the gene matches. The CDR3 covers 17 residues. The CDR3 loop reads CASSLTAGSTGDDEQFF. The CDR3 DNA sequence: TGTGCCAGCAGCTTAACGGCCGGCTCTACAGGGGACGATGAGCAGTTCTTC.

This sequence joins TRBV28 and TRBJ1-6; the D gene is possibly TRBD1 (5 bases). V dropped 3 bases and J dropped 7 bases, with 13 bases sitting between them. This CDR3 is 15 amino acids long. CDR1 MDHEN and CDR2 SYDVKM come from the germline V gene. The CDR3 here is CASSLGKTGNSPLHF. The CDR3 DNA reads as TGTGCCAGCAGTTTGGGGAAAACAGGCAATTCACCCCTCCACTTT.

A few counts support this clone. The chain is built from TRBV6-5 and TRBJ2-1; 7 nucleotides line up with TRBD2. From germline, CDR1 is MNHEY and CDR2 SVGAGI. The CDR3 has 14 residues. V trimming: 10 bases; J trimming: 8 bases; junction bases outside the gene matches: 14. CDR3 bases: TGTGCCACCAAAGGACTAGATTTAGGGGATGAGCAGTTCTTC. Its protein is CATKGLDLGDEQFF.